This TCR beta chain was identified during a study of blood T cells in healthy people across ages. Study summary: There was about one barcoded beta molecule captured by template switching per two T cells.

J lost 4 bases, V lost 3 bases, and 6 bases had no gene match. Germline CDR1 SGHRS, CDR2 YFSETQ. The CDR3 has 14 residues. Every donor provided around 9.3 milliliters of peripheral blood. The total RNA that was extracted per sample amounted to at least 5 micrograms. Next came a second PCR, run for about 7 to 12 cycles, which used a sample-barcoded 5' primer along with a J-beta primer mix. A template-switch adaptor that had 12 random nucleotides put a tag on each cDNA molecule. A single record per CDR3 protein comes from TCRdb applying MiXCR to the 5' RACE reads. This table holds about a million distinct CDR3 sequences, roughly two fifths found once.

The sequence derives from a man between 18 and 29 years old in good health. The sample consisted of blood. This sequence joins TRBV5-1 and TRBJ1-1, with 7 nucleotides matching TRBD1. CDR3 sequence: CASSWRQGGTEAFF. Here the CDR3 DNA reads TGCGCCAGCAGCTGGCGACAGGGAGGCACTGAAGCTTTCTTT.